This paragraph reports one T cell receptor (beta chain). CDR1 and CDR2 (germline): ENHRY, SYGVKD. V was clipped by 0 bases and J by 6 bases, with 14 bases between them. This CDR3 has 16 residues. This specimen belongs to a study of identical twins. TCRdb redid the calling of the 5' RACE reads with MiXCR, one entry per CDR3 protein. The table records about 900,000 distinct CDR3 sequences, about 12% of them present only once. This sample also belongs to another study, concerning yellow fever vaccine responses in identical twins.

Sequencing was performed on PBMCs. This TCR was recovered from a woman between 18 and 29 years old in good health. The chain employs TRBV10-3 and TRBJ2-2; tentatively, D is TRBD1 (5 bases). The chain's CDR3 is CAISESAGRISGELFF. CDR3 DNA sequence: TGTGCCATCAGTGAGTCAGCAGGGCGAATCTCCGGGGAGCTGTTTTTT.